The present T cell receptor beta chain was sequenced within a study of CD8+CD57+ T cells in acquired aplastic anemia. Background on the study: Sorted cells (CD4+ and CD8+) yielded DNA amounts that averaged around 3.1 ug.

Study findings and constraints: Between patients and controls, CD8+ Simpson's diversity did not vary significantly.

Patients who underwent sequencing had shown CD8+CD57+ cell expansion by flow cytometry. Patients uniformly had severe acquired aplastic anemia. No therapy had been given to the patients at the time of blood sampling. Points on this clonotype: The antigen is unknown.

This CDR3 has 12 residues. The V gene's germline CDR1 is SGHTA and CDR2 FQGNSA. Trimming cost V 5 bases and J 15 bases; bases outside gene matches: 7. The TCR beta profiling, which covered VDJ combination and CDR3 sequence, was carried out using genomic DNA as the template. MiXCR, applied by TCRdb to the reads, yields one record per CDR3 protein. The sample has about 180,000 distinct CDR3 sequences; 50% to 65% are singletons. The source is a human donor with aplastic anemia. The sample consisted of sorted CD4+, CD8+, or CD8+CD57+ T cells (not recorded which) from PBMCs. J is TRBJ2-3 and V is TRBV7-2, with 11 bases identical to TRBD2. CDR3 bases: TGTGCCAGCAGCCAAGTAGCGGGAGGGCCATATTTT. Its protein is CASSQVAGGPYF.